This TCR beta chain was obtained from a study of blood T cell repertoires in COVID-19. At the level of the study: Samples representing acute and convalescent COVID-19 were sourced from the United States, Italy and Spain.

Generated by immunoSEQ multiplex PCR, the TCRdb table keeps only in-frame clones and is missing some. The sample consists of fewer than 50,000 clones, nearly 80% of them appearing once. Germline V CDR1 and CDR2: SEHNR, FQNEAQ (reference sequence). V dropped 8 bases and J dropped 1 base, with 14 bases sitting between them. This CDR3 is 14 amino acids long. The receptor comes from a man in his 70s with acute or convalescent COVID-19. The V gene is TRBV7-9, the J gene TRBJ2-5; maybe TRBD2 (5 bases). Input material: peripheral blood. Written as DNA, the CDR3 is TGTGCCAGCGCGGTGGTGGGGAGCCAAGAGACCCAGTACTTC. Translated: CASAVVGSQETQYF.